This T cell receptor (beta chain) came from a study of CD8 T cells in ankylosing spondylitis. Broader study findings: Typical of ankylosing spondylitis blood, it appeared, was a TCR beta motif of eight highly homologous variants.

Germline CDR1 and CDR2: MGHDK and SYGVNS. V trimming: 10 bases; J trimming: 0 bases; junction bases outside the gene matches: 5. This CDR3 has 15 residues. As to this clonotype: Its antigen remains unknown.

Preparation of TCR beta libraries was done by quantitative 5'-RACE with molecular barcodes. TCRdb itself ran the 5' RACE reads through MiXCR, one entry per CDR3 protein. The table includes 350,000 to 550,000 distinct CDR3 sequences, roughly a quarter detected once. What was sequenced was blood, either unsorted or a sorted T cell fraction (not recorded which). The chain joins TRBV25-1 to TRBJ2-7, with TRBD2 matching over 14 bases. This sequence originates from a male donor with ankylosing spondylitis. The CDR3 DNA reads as TGTGCCACCACCGGGACTAGCGGGAGCTCCTACGAGCAGTACTTC. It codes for CATTGTSGSSYEQYF.